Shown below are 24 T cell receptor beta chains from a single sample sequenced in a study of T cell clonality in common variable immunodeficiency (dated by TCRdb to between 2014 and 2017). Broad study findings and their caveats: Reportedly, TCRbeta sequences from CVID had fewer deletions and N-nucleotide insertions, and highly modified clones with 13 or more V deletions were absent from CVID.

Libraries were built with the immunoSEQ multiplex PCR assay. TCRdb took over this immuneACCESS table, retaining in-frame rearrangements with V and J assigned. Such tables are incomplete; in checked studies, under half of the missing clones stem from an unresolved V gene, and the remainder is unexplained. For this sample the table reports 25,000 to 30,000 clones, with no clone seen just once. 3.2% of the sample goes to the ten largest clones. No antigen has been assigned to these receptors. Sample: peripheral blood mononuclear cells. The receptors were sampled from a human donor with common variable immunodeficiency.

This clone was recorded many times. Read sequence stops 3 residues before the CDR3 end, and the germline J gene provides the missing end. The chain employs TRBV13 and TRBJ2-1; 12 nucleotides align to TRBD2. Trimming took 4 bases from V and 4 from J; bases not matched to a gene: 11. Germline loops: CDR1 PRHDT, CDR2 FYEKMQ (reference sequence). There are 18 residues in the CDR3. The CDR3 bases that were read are TGTGCCAGCAGCTCATCCCCCTCTAGCGGGAGGGGTTACAATGAG. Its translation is CASSSSPSSGRGYNE. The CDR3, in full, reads CASSSSPSSGRGYNEQFF.

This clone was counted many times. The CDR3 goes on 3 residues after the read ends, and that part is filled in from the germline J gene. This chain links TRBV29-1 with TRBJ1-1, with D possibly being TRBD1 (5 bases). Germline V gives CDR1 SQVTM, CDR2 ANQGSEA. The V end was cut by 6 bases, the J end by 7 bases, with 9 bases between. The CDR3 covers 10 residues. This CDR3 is CSVMTVEAFF. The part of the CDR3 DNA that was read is TGCAGCGTGATGACAGTTGAA. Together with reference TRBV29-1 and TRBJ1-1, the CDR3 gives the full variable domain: SAVISQKPSRDICQRGTSLTIQCQVDSQVTMMFWYRQQPGQSLTLIATANQGSEATYESGFVIDKFPISRPNLTFSTLTVSNMSPEDSSIYLCSVMTVEAFFGQGTRLTVV.

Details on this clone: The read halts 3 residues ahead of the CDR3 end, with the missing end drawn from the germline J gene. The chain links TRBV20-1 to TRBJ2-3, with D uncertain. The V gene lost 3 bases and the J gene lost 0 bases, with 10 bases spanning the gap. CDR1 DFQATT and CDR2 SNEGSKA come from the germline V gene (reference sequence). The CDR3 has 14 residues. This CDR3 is CSARTRLSTDTQYF. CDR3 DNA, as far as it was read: TGCAGTGCTAGGACCAGGTTAAGCACAGATACG.

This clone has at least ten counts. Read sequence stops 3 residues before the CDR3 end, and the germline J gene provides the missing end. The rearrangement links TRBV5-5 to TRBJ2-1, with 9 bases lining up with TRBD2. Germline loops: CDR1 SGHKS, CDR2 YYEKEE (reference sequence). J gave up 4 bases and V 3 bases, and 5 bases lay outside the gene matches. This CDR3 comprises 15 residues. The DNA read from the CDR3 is TGTGCCAGCAGCTCCTTAGCGGGAGTTTACAATGAG. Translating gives CASSSLAGVYNE. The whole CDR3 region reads CASSSLAGVYNEQFF.

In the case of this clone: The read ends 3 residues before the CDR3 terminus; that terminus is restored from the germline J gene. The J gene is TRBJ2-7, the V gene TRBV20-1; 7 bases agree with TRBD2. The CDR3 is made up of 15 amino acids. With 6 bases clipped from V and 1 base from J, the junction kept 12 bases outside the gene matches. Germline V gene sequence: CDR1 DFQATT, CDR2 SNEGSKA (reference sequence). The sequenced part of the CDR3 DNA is TGCAGTGCATCGAGCGGGAAGGTTATATCCTACGAG. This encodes CSASSGKVISYE. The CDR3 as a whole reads CSASSGKVISYEQYF.

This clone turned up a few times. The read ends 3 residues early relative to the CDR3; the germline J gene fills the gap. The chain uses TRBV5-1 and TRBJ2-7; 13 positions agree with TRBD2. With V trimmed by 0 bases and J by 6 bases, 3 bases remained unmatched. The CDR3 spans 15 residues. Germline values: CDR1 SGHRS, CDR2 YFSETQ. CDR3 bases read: TGCGCCAGCAGCTTGGAGACTAGCGGGAGGAGCGAG. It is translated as CASSLETSGRSE. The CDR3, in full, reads CASSLETSGRSEQYF. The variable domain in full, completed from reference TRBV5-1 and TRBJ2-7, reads KAGVTQTPRYLIKTRGQQVTLSCSPISGHRSVSWYQQTPGQGLQFLFEYFSETQRNKGNFPGRFSGRQFSNSRSEMNVSTLELGDSALYLCASSLETSGRSEQYFGPGTRLTVT.

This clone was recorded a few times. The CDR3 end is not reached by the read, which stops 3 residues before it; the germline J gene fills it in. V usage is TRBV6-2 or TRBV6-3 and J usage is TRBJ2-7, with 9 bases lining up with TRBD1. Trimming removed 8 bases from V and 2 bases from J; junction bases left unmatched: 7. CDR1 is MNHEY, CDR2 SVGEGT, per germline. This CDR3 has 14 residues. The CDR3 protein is CASQWTGVPYEQYF. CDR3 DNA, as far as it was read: TGTGCCAGCCAATGGACAGGGGTCCCCTACGAG.

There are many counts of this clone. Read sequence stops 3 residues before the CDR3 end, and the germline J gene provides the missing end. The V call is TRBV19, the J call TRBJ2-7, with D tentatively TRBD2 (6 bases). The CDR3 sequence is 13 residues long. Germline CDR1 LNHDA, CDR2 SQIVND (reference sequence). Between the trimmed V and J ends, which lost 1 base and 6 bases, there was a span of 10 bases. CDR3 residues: CASSIGAGIEQYF. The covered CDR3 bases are TGTGCCAGTAGTATAGGGGCGGGGATCGAG.

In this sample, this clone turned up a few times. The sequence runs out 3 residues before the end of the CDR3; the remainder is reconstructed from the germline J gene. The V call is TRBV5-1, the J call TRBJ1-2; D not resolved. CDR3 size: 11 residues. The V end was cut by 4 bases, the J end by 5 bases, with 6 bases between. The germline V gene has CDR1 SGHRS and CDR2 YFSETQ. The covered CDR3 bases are TGCGCCAGCAGCACGGGGTATGGC. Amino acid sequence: CASSTGYG. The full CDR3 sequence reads CASSTGYGYTF.

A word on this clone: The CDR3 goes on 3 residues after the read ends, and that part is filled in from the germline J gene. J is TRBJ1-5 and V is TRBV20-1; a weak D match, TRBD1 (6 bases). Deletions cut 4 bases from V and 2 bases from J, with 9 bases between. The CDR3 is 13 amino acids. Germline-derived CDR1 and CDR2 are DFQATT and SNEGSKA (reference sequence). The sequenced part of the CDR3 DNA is TGCAGTGCTACGGGGGGCGGCAATCAGCCC. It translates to CSATGGGNQP. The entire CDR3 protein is CSATGGGNQPQHF.

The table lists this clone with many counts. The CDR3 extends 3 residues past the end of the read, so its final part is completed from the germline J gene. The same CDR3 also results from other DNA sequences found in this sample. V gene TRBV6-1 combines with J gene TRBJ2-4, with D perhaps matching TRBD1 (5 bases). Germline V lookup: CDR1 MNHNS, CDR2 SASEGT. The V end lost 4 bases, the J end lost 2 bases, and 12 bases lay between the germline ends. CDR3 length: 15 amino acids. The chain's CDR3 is CASSVIGVSKNIQYF. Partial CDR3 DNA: TGTGCCAGCAGTGTAATAGGGGTGTCCAAAAACATT.

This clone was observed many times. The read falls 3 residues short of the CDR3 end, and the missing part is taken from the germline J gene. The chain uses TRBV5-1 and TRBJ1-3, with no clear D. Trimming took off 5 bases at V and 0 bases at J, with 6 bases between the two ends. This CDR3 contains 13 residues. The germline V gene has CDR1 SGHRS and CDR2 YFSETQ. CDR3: CASSLSSGNTIYF. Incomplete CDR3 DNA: TGCGCCAGCAGTCTATCCTCTGGAAACACC.

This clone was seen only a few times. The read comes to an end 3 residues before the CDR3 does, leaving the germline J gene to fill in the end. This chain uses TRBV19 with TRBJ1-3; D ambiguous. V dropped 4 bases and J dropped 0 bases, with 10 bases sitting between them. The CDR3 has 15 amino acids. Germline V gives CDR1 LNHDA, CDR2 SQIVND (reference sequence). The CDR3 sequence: CASSNTGVSGNTIYF. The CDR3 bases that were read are TGTGCCAGTAGTAATACCGGGGTCTCTGGAAACACC. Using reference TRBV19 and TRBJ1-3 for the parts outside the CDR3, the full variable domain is DGGITQSPKYLFRKEGQNVTLSCEQNLNHDAMYWYRQDPGQGLRLIYYSQIVNDFQKGDIAEGYSVSREKKESFPLTVTSAQKNPTAFYLCASSNTGVSGNTIYFGEGSWLTVV.

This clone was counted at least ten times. The CDR3 DNA, read in part, is TGCAGTGCTAGTAAGATCCCGGGACAGTCTTCAGGGCTTAACTATGGC. This codes for CSASKIPGQSSGLNYG. The CDR3 in its entirety is CSASKIPGQSSGLNYGYTF. The chain employs TRBV20-1 and TRBJ1-2; 7 nucleotides align to TRBD1. The read ends 3 residues shy of where the CDR3 ends; the end is completed using the germline J gene. With V trimmed by 3 bases and J by 1 base, 20 bases remained unmatched. The CDR3 is made up of 19 amino acids. Germline V gives CDR1 DFQATT, CDR2 SNEGSKA (reference sequence).

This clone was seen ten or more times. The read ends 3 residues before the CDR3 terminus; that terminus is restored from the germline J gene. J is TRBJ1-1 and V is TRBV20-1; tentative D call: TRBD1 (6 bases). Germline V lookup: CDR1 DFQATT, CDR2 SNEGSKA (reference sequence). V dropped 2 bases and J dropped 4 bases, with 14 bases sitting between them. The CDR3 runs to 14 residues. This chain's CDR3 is CSARKTGPSTEAFF. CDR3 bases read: TGCAGTGCTAGAAAGACAGGCCCAAGCACTGAA.

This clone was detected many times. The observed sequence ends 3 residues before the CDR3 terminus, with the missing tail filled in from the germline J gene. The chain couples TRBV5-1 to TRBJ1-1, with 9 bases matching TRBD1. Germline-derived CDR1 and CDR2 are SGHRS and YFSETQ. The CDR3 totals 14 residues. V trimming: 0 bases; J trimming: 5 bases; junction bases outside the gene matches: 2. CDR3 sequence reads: CASSLDGQGTEAFF. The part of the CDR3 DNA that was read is TGCGCCAGCAGCTTGGACGGACAGGGGACTGAA.

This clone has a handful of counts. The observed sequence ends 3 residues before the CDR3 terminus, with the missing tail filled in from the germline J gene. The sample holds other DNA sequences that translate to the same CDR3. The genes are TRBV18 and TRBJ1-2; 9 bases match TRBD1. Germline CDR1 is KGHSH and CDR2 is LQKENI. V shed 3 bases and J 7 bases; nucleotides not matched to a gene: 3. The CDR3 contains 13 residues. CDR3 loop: CASSPGQGGGYTF. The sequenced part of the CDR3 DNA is TGTGCCAGCTCACCGGGACAGGGTGGTGGC.

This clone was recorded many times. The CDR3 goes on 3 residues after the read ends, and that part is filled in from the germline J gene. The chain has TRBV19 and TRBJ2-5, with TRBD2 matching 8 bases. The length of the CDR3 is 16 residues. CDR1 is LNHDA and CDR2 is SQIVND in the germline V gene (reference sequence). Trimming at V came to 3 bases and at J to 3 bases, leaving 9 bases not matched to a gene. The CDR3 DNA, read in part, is TGTGCCAGTAGTATGCGGGCGGGAGGATTGGAAGAGACC. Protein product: CASSMRAGGLEET. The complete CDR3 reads CASSMRAGGLEETQYF.

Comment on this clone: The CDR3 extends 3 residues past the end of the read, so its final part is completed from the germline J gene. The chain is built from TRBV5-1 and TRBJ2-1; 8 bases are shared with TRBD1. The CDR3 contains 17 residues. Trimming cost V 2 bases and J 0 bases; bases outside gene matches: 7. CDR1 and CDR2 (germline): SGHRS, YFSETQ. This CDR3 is CASSLTSGQASYNEQFF. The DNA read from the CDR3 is TGCGCCAGCAGCTTAACCTCGGGACAGGCCTCCTACAATGAG.

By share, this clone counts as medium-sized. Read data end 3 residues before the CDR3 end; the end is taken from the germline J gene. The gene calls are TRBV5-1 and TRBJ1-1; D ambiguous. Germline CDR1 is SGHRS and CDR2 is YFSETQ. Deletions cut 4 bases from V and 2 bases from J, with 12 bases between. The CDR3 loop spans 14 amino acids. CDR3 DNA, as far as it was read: TGCGCCAGCAGCGAGCAGGAGTTTAACACTGAA. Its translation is CASSEQEFNTE. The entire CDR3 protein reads CASSEQEFNTEAFF. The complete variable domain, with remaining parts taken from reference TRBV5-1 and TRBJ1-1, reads KAGVTQTPRYLIKTRGQQVTLSCSPISGHRSVSWYQQTPGQGLQFLFEYFSETQRNKGNFPGRFSGRQFSNSRSEMNVSTLELGDSALYLCASSEQEFNTEAFFGQGTRLTVV.

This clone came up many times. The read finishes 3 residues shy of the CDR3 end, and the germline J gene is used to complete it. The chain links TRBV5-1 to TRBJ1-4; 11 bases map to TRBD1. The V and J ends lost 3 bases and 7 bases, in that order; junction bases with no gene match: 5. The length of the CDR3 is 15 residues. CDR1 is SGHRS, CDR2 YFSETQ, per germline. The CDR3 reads CASSWGTGGSEKLFF. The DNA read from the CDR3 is TGCGCCAGCAGCTGGGGGACAGGGGGAAGTGAAAAA.

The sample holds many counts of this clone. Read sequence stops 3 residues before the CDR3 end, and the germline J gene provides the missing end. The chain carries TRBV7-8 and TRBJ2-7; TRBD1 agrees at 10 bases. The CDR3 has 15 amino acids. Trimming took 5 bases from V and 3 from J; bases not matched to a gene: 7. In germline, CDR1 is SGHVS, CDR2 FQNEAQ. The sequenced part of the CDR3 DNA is TGTGCCAGCAGCCCCCGGGACAGGGGATTCTACGAG. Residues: CASSPRDRGFYE. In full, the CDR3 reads CASSPRDRGFYEQYF.

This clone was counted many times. The CDR3 bases that were read are TGCAGTGCTAGAGATTTGGCTAGAGGCACAGATACG. This codes for CSARDLARGTDT. The CDR3 in its entirety is CSARDLARGTDTQYF. The genes are TRBV20-1 and TRBJ2-3, with D uncertain. Coverage ceases 3 residues before the CDR3 finishes, and the germline J gene fills in the end. CDR3 length: 15 residues. The V and J ends lost 0 bases and 1 base respectively, with 11 bases between them. From germline, CDR1 is DFQATT and CDR2 SNEGSKA (reference sequence).

The sequenced CDR3 bases are TGCGCCAGCAGCTTGGGTCATGAGGGCACTGAA. Its translation is CASSLGHEGTE. The CDR3 in its entirety is CASSLGHEGTEAFF. The chain has TRBV5-1 and TRBJ1-1; no definite D call. The missing CDR3 end, 3 residues past where the read stops, is filled in from the germline J gene. There are 14 residues in the CDR3. The V end lost 0 bases, the J end lost 4 bases, and 10 bases lay between the germline ends. The germline V gene has CDR1 SGHRS and CDR2 YFSETQ.